This entry describes one T cell receptor beta chain. The data derive from a study of blood T cell repertoires in COVID-19. As handled by the study authors: Using reference gene primer amplification, nucleated cell counts were estimated. TCRdb's copy holds only in-frame clones and misses some; the assay was immunoSEQ multiplex PCR. That table is the source of V, J and clone size, and D and trimming were worked out from the DNA. The repertoire includes around 160,000 clones, around 80% of them detected once, and 13% sits in the top ten. Germline CDR1 is LGHDT and CDR2 is YNNKEL (reference sequence). This CDR3 is built from 18 residues. With V trimmed by 4 bases and J by 0 bases, 12 bases remained unmatched.

Source material: PBMCs or T cells enriched from blood (not recorded which). The J gene is TRBJ2-3, the V gene TRBV3-1 (or the pseudogene TRBV3-2); TRBD2 agrees at 8 bases. The clonotype originates from a woman aged 55-69 years who had recovered from COVID-19. For the CDR3, the DNA is TGTGCCAGCAGCCCTCGGGGTAGCGGGGCCACTAGCACAGATACGCAGTATTTT. Encoded protein: CASSPRGSGATSTDTQYF.